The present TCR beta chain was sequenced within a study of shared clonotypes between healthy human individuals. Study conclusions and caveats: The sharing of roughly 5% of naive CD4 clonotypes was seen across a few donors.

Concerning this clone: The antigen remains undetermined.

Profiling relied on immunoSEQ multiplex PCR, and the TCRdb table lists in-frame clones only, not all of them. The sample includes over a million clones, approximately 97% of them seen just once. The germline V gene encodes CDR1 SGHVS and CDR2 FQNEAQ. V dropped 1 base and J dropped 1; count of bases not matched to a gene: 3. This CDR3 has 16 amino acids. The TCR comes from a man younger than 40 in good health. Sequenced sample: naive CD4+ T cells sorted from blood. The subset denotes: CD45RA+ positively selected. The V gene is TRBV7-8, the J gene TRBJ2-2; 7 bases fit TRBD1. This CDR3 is CASSLVDRVNTGELFF. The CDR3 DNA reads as TGTGCCAGCAGCTTAGTTGACAGGGTGAACACCGGGGAGCTGTTTTTT.